This TCR beta chain was found in a study of beta chain features in type 1 diabetes. Regarding the study as a whole: In all four CD4+ subsets, TCRB CDR3 length was significantly, moderately reduced in type 1 diabetes.

Since all of the isolated RNA was reverse transcribed, expressed TCRB transcripts were what got sequenced. Clones were sequenced by immunoSEQ multiplex PCR, and TCRdb holds only the in-frame ones, with some missing. This sample has hundreds of thousands of clones, with about an eighth found just once. V lost 1 base, J lost 2 bases, and 8 bases stayed unmatched. CDR3 length equals 17 residues. Looked up from germline, CDR1 is SEHNR and CDR2 is FQNEAQ (reference sequence). This clone was detected a few times. Its specificity is not known. The chain employs TRBV7-9 and TRBJ2-1, with 7 nucleotides matching TRBD1. The TCR sequence derives from a man between 18 and 35 years old with type 1 diabetes. Sequencing was performed on naive CD4+ T cells from blood. This CDR3 reads CASSLGRGTGAYNEQFF. The DNA of the CDR3 is TGTGCCAGCAGCTTAGGCCGCGGCACAGGGGCCTACAATGAGCAGTTCTTC.